The T cell receptor beta chain under discussion was sequenced for a study of control samples from healthy donors and cancer patients. The protocol was immunoSEQ multiplex PCR, while the TCRdb copy is restricted to in-frame clones and leaves out a portion. The data show hundreds of thousands of clones, with 90% seen just once and around 6.4% held by the top ten. The receptor's source is a man in his forties with head and neck cancer. The sample taken for sequencing was PBMCs.

The CDR3: CASRLGGSNNQPQHF. CDR3 bases: TGCGCCAGCAGGTTAGGCGGCAGCAACAATCAGCCCCAGCATTTT. V and J are TRBV5-1 and TRBJ1-5; no definite D call. There are 15 residues in the CDR3. Trimming stripped 5 bases from V and 3 bases from J, with 15 bases between. Germline assignment: CDR1 SGHRS and CDR2 YFSETQ.